The rows below give T cell receptor beta chains drawn from one sample of a study of spatial heterogeneity in lung cancer. TCRdb re-analysed the 5' RACE reads in MiXCR, keeping a single row per CDR3 protein. The sample has some 87,000 distinct CDR3 sequences, approximately 8.9% seen once. Sequencing was performed on PBMCs, taken at surgery. Receptors were obtained from a male donor with early-stage non-small cell lung cancer. Both conserved end residues are part of each CDR3. D genes are given only for firm matches. Part of the rows lack a size; the others show once, few, many or a class for expanded clones.

abundance,v_gene,j_gene,len,d_gene,CDR3nt,CDR3aa
many,TRBV6-6,TRBJ2-7,13,NA,TGTGCCAGCAGTTACTCCTGGTCGGACGAGCAGTACTTC,CASSYSWSDEQYF
NA,TRBV7-3,TRBJ2-7,13,TRBD1,TGTGCCAGCAGCCCGGGACAGGGGGCTAAGCAGTACTTC,CASSPGQGAKQYF
many,TRBV28,TRBJ2-5,10,NA,TGTGCCAGCAGTCAAGAGACCCAGTACTTC,CASSQETQYF
NA,TRBV13,TRBJ2-1,15,TRBD1,TGTGCCAGCAGCCCCGGGACAGGGTCGTACAATGAGCAGTTCTTC,CASSPGTGSYNEQFF
many,TRBV9,TRBJ1-5,14,NA,TGTGCCAGCAGCGTAGGTGGTAGCAATCAGCCCCAGCATTTT,CASSVGGSNQPQHF
few,TRBV19,TRBJ1-5,15,NA,TGTGCCAGTAGATCCGAGATATATAGCAATCAGCCCCAGCATTTT,CASRSEIYSNQPQHF
NA,TRBV29-1,TRBJ2-7,12,TRBD2,TGCAGCGGAGGGAGGGGACTCTACGAGCAGTACTTC,CSGGRGLYEQYF
NA,TRBV12-3/TRBV12-4,TRBJ1-5,13,NA,TGTGCCAGCACCCAGGACACAAATCAGCCCCAGCATTTT,CASTQDTNQPQHF
many,TRBV10-3,TRBJ2-1,14,TRBD2,TGTGCCATCCGTAGGCGGGAGGCGGGGAATGAGCAGTTCTTC,CAIRRREAGNEQFF
few,TRBV25-1,TRBJ1-2,14,TRBD1,TGTGCCAGCAGTGGAGGACAGGGGAACTATGGCTACACCTTC,CASSGGQGNYGYTF
many,TRBV20-1,TRBJ2-4,16,NA,TGCAGTGCTAGAGATCTTGGCACCCTAGCCAAAAACATTCAGTACTTC,CSARDLGTLAKNIQYF
many,TRBV3-1,TRBJ1-1,12,NA,TGTGCCAGCAGCCAAGATCTCAGGGAGGCTTTCTTT,CASSQDLREAFF
many,TRBV20-1,TRBJ2-3,10,NA,TGCAGTGCTCCCCTCGGTACGCAGTATTTT,CSAPLGTQYF
few,TRBV28,TRBJ2-7,15,TRBD2,TGTGCCAGCAGGGTCCGGAGCGGGAGACGGTACGAGCAGTACTTC,CASRVRSGRRYEQYF
NA,TRBV5-4,TRBJ2-3,15,NA,TGTGCCAGCAGCTCCACGGGGGGCTCGAAGGATACGCAGTATTTT,CASSSTGGSKDTQYF
many,TRBV29-1,TRBJ2-5,14,NA,TGCAGCGTTAGTAGGGGGGCCGACGTTCGGGCCCAGTACTTC,CSVSRGADVRAQYF
few,TRBV10-3,TRBJ1-1,13,NA,TGTGCCATCACCCAGGGGAGCAACACTGAAGCTTTCTTT,CAITQGSNTEAFF
NA,TRBV27,TRBJ2-7,15,TRBD2,TGTGCCAGCAGTTTAAGTAGCGGGAGGGCCTACGAGCAGTACTTC,CASSLSSGRAYEQYF
NA,TRBV7-2,TRBJ1-6,16,TRBD1,TGTGCCAGCAGCCCCCAGGGGACAGGGGTATACTCACCCCTCCACTTT,CASSPQGTGVYSPLHF
NA,TRBV28,TRBJ2-7,17,NA,TGTGCCAGCAATTCCCCGAGCCAGGTCCAATACAACTACGAGCAGTACTTC,CASNSPSQVQYNYEQYF
NA,TRBV2,TRBJ2-7,16,TRBD2,TGTGCCAGCAGTGAAACCCCCGGGACTATCGCCTACGAGCAGTACTTC,CASSETPGTIAYEQYF
many,TRBV7-9,TRBJ2-1,12,TRBD1,TGTGCCAGCAGCTTAGTAGCGGACAGGGAGTTCTTC,CASSLVADREFF
many,TRBV5-1,TRBJ1-1,15,TRBD1,TGCGCCAGCAGCTTGGAGGGGGCTAGGAACACTGAAGCTTTCTTT,CASSLEGARNTEAFF
NA,TRBV24-1,TRBJ2-1,16,TRBD1,TGTGCCACCAGTGATTCCGGGACAGCCCTATACAATGAGCAGTTCTTC,CATSDSGTALYNEQFF
NA,TRBV5-1,TRBJ2-5,14,NA,TGCGCCAGCAGCCCCTCGGGGGCACAAGAGACCCAGTACTTC,CASSPSGAQETQYF
many,TRBV29-1,TRBJ2-7,14,NA,TGCAGCGTTGAAGGTGGCAGGGGAGCGGACGAGCAGTACTTC,CSVEGGRGADEQYF
many,TRBV6-6,TRBJ1-5,14,TRBD1,TGTGCCGCGCAGGGACAGGGGGCTTTGCAGCCCCAGCATTTT,CAAQGQGALQPQHF
NA,TRBV7-9,TRBJ2-3,16,TRBD2,TGTGCCAGCAGCCCCGGGACTAGCGTCAGCACAGATACGCAGTATTTT,CASSPGTSVSTDTQYF
few,TRBV7-6,TRBJ1-2,15,TRBD1,TGTGCCAGCAGCTTAGGTCCCTGGGACAGCTATGGCTACACCTTC,CASSLGPWDSYGYTF
NA,TRBV7-2,TRBJ2-2,16,NA,TGTGCCAGCAGTCCCCCGGGGACAAAGAACACCGGGGAGCTGTTTTTT,CASSPPGTKNTGELFF
many,TRBV7-3,TRBJ1-1,13,NA,TGTGCCAGCAGCCTAAGGGGAGCCACTGAAGCTTTCTTT,CASSLRGATEAFF
NA,TRBV2,TRBJ2-3,15,TRBD2,TGTGCCAGCAAACTAGCGGGGGGCGGTACAGATACGCAGTATTTT,CASKLAGGGTDTQYF
few,TRBV7-6,TRBJ2-7,16,TRBD1,TGTGCCAGCAGCTTTAGGGCGGGGACAGGGCTTTACGAGCAGTACTTC,CASSFRAGTGLYEQYF